The clone carrying this T cell receptor beta chain has more than one count but fewer than ten. Its antigen is not known. The sample belongs to a study of cytomegalovirus exposure and HLA in healthy donors. This CDR3 is 16 amino acids long. Germline trimming cut 6 bases from V and 0 bases from J; bases unmatched to any gene: 7. Looked up from germline, CDR1 is LGHNT and CDR2 is FRNRAP. The PCR was carried out with 60 Vbeta primers and 13 Jbeta primers. TCRdb keeps only in-frame clones here, not all; method: immunoSEQ multiplex PCR. The table lists 150,000 to 200,000 clones, about four fifths of them singletons. The study sampled nominally healthy donors, though unrecorded immune exposures were likely. Overall study findings and caveats: According to reports, the classifier identified cytomegalovirus status with high specificity and sensitivity.

The sample taken for sequencing was PBMCs. J is TRBJ2-4 and V is TRBV12-5, with 8 bases matching TRBD1. The receptor was derived from a man in his late teens or twenties in good health and CMV-seronegative. CDR3 loop: CASGKTGALAKNIQYF. The CDR3 DNA sequence: TGTGCTAGTGGGAAGACAGGGGCGTTAGCCAAAAACATTCAGTACTTC.